The next 19 T cell receptor beta chains were all read from a single sample in a study of T cell clonality in common variable immunodeficiency. This table comes from immunoSEQ multiplex PCR, and its TCRdb copy is limited to in-frame clones, with some not included. The sample presents around 40,000 clones, none singletons. The sequenced sample was peripheral blood mononuclear cells. The receptors shown here come from a person aged 18 to 70 in good health.

This clone was seen many times. Read data end 3 residues before the CDR3 end; the end is taken from the germline J gene. The chain recombines TRBV28 with TRBJ2-1; 8 bases line up with TRBD2. V was pared by 6 bases and J by 5 bases, with 15 bases of the junction left unmatched. The CDR3 is 17 amino acids. Germline V gives CDR1 MDHEN, CDR2 SYDVKM. CDR3 residues: CASSLILSGTLNNEQFF. CDR3 DNA, as far as it was read: TGTGCCAGCAGCCTAATACTTAGCGGGACTCTAAACAATGAG.

In this sample, this clone turned up many times. The CDR3 DNA, read in part, is TGTGCCAGCAGCTTGGGTAACAGGGAACGCTATGGC. Translated: CASSLGNRERYG. The full CDR3 is CASSLGNRERYGYTF. This chain links TRBV5-6 with TRBJ1-2; D may be TRBD1 (6 bases). The read ends 3 residues before the CDR3 terminus; that terminus is restored from the germline J gene. V lost 0 bases, J lost 4 bases, and 13 bases lay in between. Looked up from germline, CDR1 is SGHDT and CDR2 is YYEEEE. CDR3 size: 15 residues.

This clone was found a few times. CDR3 bases read: TGTGCCAGCAGCTTAGCGCAGGGGTATGGC. It codes for CASSLAQGYG. The whole CDR3 sequence is CASSLAQGYGYTF. V usage is TRBV7-9 and J usage is TRBJ1-2; maybe TRBD1 (6 bases). The read gets to within 3 residues of the CDR3 end, and the germline J gene fills in the rest. V lost 0 bases and J 5 bases, leaving 7 bases between the germline ends. CDR1 and CDR2 from the germline V gene are SEHNR and FQNEAQ (reference sequence). The CDR3 sequence is 13 residues long.

This clone was picked up many times. The read halts 3 residues ahead of the CDR3 end, with the missing end drawn from the germline J gene. V gene TRBV7-8 combines with J gene TRBJ2-1; weak D call: TRBD1 (5 bases). Germline CDR1 reads SGHVS; CDR2 reads FQNEAQ. Deletions cut 2 bases from V and 8 bases from J, with 13 bases between. The CDR3 runs to 14 residues. The CDR3 protein is CASSLTGQGYEQFF. The sequenced part of the CDR3 DNA is TGTGCCAGCAGCTTAACCGGGCAGGGCTATGAG.

In its sample, this clone was seen many times. The read terminates 3 residues ahead of where the CDR3 ends, so the germline J gene completes it. V gene TRBV19 combines with J gene TRBJ1-3; unclear D gene. Germline assignment: CDR1 LNHDA and CDR2 SQIVND (reference sequence). V lost 5 bases, J lost 0 bases, and 5 bases lay in between. The CDR3 is made up of 13 amino acids. The part of the CDR3 DNA that was read is TGTGCCAGTAGTTTACTCTCTGGAAACACC. This encodes CASSLLSGNT. The complete CDR3 reads CASSLLSGNTIYF. Together with reference TRBV19 and TRBJ1-3, the CDR3 gives the full variable domain: DGGITQSPKYLFRKEGQNVTLSCEQNLNHDAMYWYRQDPGQGLRLIYYSQIVNDFQKGDIAEGYSVSREKKESFPLTVTSAQKNPTAFYLCASSLLSGNTIYFGEGSWLTVV.

This clone was seen only a few times. The CDR3 goes on 3 residues after the read ends, and that part is filled in from the germline J gene. The chain carries TRBV6-1 and TRBJ1-5; a weak D match, TRBD1 (5 bases). CDR3 length: 15 amino acids. V was shortened by 0 bases and J by 4 bases, with 10 bases between the two germline ends. Germline V gene lookup returns CDR1 MNHNS and CDR2 SASEGT. This CDR3 is CASSEAGGGNQPQHF. Incomplete CDR3 DNA: TGTGCCAGCAGTGAAGCGGGGGGAGGGAATCAGCCC.

A remark on this clone: The CDR3 goes on 3 residues after the read ends, and that part is filled in from the germline J gene. The chain has TRBV7-2 and TRBJ2-5; no firm D call. Germline-derived CDR1 and CDR2 are SGHTA and FQGNSA. The CDR3 loop spans 14 amino acids. Between the trimmed V and J ends, which lost 0 bases and 5 bases, there was a span of 10 bases. CDR3 in amino acids: CASSLAGRSETQYF. The DNA read from the CDR3 is TGTGCCAGCAGCTTAGCGGGCCGGTCGGAGACC.

Many counts were recorded for this clone. The CDR3 end lies 3 residues beyond the end of the read and is filled in from the germline J gene. The chain joins TRBV4-2 to TRBJ2-1, with 8 positions matching TRBD2. Germline CDR1 LGHNA, CDR2 YNFKEQ. Trimming cost V 2 bases and J 4 bases; bases outside gene matches: 7. This CDR3 region has 16 residues. The sequenced part of the CDR3 DNA is TGTGCCAGCAGCCAAACACTAGCGGACGCGTACAATGAG. As protein: CASSQTLADAYNE. The whole CDR3 reads CASSQTLADAYNEQFF.

In this sample, this clone turned up many times. The read gets to within 3 residues of the CDR3 end, and the germline J gene fills in the rest. This chain links TRBV7-8 with TRBJ2-7; D perhaps matches TRBD1 (6 bases). The germline V gene encodes CDR1 SGHVS and CDR2 FQNEAQ. V was cut by 5 bases and J by 6 bases, with 8 bases left in between. The CDR3 totals 11 residues. CDR3 DNA (partial): TGTGCCAGCAGCAGGGGGTCCGAG. The encoded protein is CASSRGSE. The whole CDR3 is CASSRGSEQYF.

There are many counts of this clone. The CDR3 end lies 3 residues beyond the end of the read and is filled in from the germline J gene. The chain recombines TRBV15 with TRBJ2-7, with 13 bases fitting TRBD2. CDR1 LNHNV and CDR2 YYDKDF come from the germline V gene (reference sequence). The junction had 6 bases not matched to a gene; V was cut back by 8 bases and J by 5 bases. CDR3 size: 14 residues. The part of the CDR3 DNA that was read is TGTGCCACCGGGAGACTAGCGGGGGGTCACGAG. Its translation is CATGRLAGGHE. In full, the CDR3 reads CATGRLAGGHEQYF. The full variable domain, in which reference TRBV15 and TRBJ2-7 provide the parts outside the CDR3, is DAMVIQNPRYQVTQFGKPVTLSCSQTLNHNVMYWYQQKSSQAPKLLFHYYDKDFNNEADTPDNFQSRRPNTSFCFLDIRSPGLGDTAMYLCATGRLAGGHEQYFGPGTRLTVT.

This clone was counted at least ten times. Coverage ceases 3 residues before the CDR3 finishes, and the germline J gene fills in the end. This rearrangement joins TRBV6-2 or TRBV6-3 to TRBJ2-7; a possible D gene is TRBD1 (5 bases). The CDR3 has 12 residues. The germline CDR1 and CDR2 sequences are MNHEY and SVGEGT. V was shortened by 5 bases and J by 6 bases, with 11 bases between the two germline ends. CDR3 residues: CASSLDRSEQYF. The CDR3 bases that were read are TGTGCCAGCAGTCTCGACAGATCCGAG.

A remark on this clone: This may be a read error: a much more frequent sequence differs by one nucleotide. The CDR3 goes on 3 residues after the read ends, and that part is filled in from the germline J gene. This chain uses TRBV6-1 with TRBJ2-2; D is perhaps TRBD1 (5 bases). The germline V gene encodes CDR1 MNHNS and CDR2 SASEGT. The CDR3 has 15 residues. CDR3 loop: CASSEPVPGANVLFF. The CDR3 DNA, read in part, is TGTGCCAGCAGTGAACCGGTCCCTGGGGCCAACGTG.

This clone has ten or more counts. The read falls 3 residues short of the CDR3 end, and the missing part is taken from the germline J gene. V usage is TRBV5-1 and J usage is TRBJ2-5; tentatively, D is TRBD1 (6 bases). The CDR3 extends over 15 amino acids. The ends were cut back, 2 bases at V and 2 bases at J, with 13 bases in the middle. CDR1 is SGHRS and CDR2 is YFSETQ in the germline V gene. The CDR3 spells CASSLLDSLQETQYF. The DNA read from the CDR3 is TGCGCCAGCAGCTTACTGGACAGTTTACAAGAGACC.

This clone was detected ten times or more. The CDR3 end falls 3 residues outside the read, so it is completed with the germline J gene. The chain is built from TRBV5-1 and TRBJ2-2; D might be TRBD2 (6 bases). Germline loops: CDR1 SGHRS, CDR2 YFSETQ. The V end was cut by 3 bases, the J end by 1 base, with 13 bases between. CDR3 length: 16 amino acids. The CDR3 loop is CASSSGWRENTGELFF. The CDR3 DNA, read in part, is TGCGCCAGCAGCTCGGGATGGCGGGAGAACACCGGGGAG.

This clone was seen a few times. The DNA ends 3 residues before the CDR3 does, and the rest of the CDR3 is filled in from the germline J gene. The V gene is TRBV19, the J gene TRBJ1-4; D may be TRBD1 (5 bases). The CDR3 is made up of 14 amino acids. The germline gives CDR1 LNHDA, CDR2 SQIVND (reference sequence). The chain's CDR3 is CASSISSGANVLFF. The part of the CDR3 DNA that was read is TGTGCCAGTAGTATATCCTCTGGGGCCAACGTA.

This clone was seen ten or more times. The CDR3 end lies 3 residues beyond the end of the read and is filled in from the germline J gene. The chain couples TRBV19 to TRBJ1-5; D may be TRBD1 (5 bases). V lost 5 bases to trimming and J lost 9 bases, with 14 bases between them. Germline lookup yields CDR1 LNHDA and CDR2 SQIVND (reference sequence). The CDR3 is 13 residues long. The CDR3 bases that were read are TGTGCCAGTAGTTGGGGGGTCGGGCGGCCC. Amino acid sequence: CASSWGVGRP. In full, the CDR3 reads CASSWGVGRPQHF.

This clone appeared many times. The read gets to within 3 residues of the CDR3 end, and the germline J gene fills in the rest. The chain combines TRBV20-1 with TRBJ1-2, with 7 bases aligning to TRBD1. CDR1 DFQATT and CDR2 SNEGSKA come from the germline V gene (reference sequence). The CDR3 spans 13 residues. Trimming cost V 3 bases and J 6 bases; bases outside gene matches: 7. CDR3 DNA, as far as it was read: TGCAGTGCTAGTATACAGACAGGGAATGGC. It yields the protein CSASIQTGNG. Given in full, the CDR3 is CSASIQTGNGYTF.

This clone was seen ten or more times. Read coverage stops 3 residues before the CDR3 terminus; the germline J gene supplies the remainder. The chain joins TRBV19 to TRBJ2-5; tentatively, D is TRBD1 (5 bases). The CDR3 totals 12 residues. V was shortened by 6 bases and J by 5 bases, with 10 bases between the two germline ends. Germline V gene lookup returns CDR1 LNHDA and CDR2 SQIVND (reference sequence). CDR3 DNA, as far as it was read: TGTGCCAGTAGACAGGCCGGGGAGACC. It codes for CASRQAGET. The whole CDR3 reads CASRQAGETQYF.

There are many counts of this clone. The DNA ends 3 residues before the CDR3 does, and the rest of the CDR3 is filled in from the germline J gene. V is TRBV6-2 or TRBV6-3 and J is TRBJ2-1, with D tentatively TRBD2 (6 bases). V was trimmed by 8 bases and J by 4 bases, leaving 15 bases between them. Germline loops: CDR1 MNHEY, CDR2 SVGEGT. The CDR3 is 14 amino acids. The DNA read from the CDR3 is TGTGCCAGCTCCTCTTGGGGGGATTACAATGAG. This encodes CASSSWGDYNE. The whole CDR3 region reads CASSSWGDYNEQFF.